The 23 T cell receptor beta chains in this list originate from one sample, sequenced in a study of T cell responses to AZD1222 COVID-19 vaccine. Profiled with immunoSEQ multiplex PCR; TCRdb holds only in-frame clones, not every one. The sample shows 130,000 to 150,000 clones, 88% of them seen only once. The sequences come from peripheral blood, collected 28 days after the second dose of the MenACWY control vaccine. Receptors were obtained from an adult who received the MenACWY meningococcal vaccine as a control.

V usage is TRBV5-5 and J usage is TRBJ1-5; no clear D. The CDR3 is 13 residues long. From germline, CDR1 is SGHKS and CDR2 YYEKEE (reference sequence). V was clipped by 2 bases and J by 4 bases, with 7 bases between them. The CDR3 bases are TGTGCCAGCAGCTTAAACAATAATCAGCCCCAGCATTTT. Its translation: CASSLNNNQPQHF.

The chain has TRBV5-8 and TRBJ1-2, with D possibly TRBD1 on 6 matching bases. Germline V lookup: CDR1 SGHTS, CDR2 YDEGEE. CDR3 length: 14 amino acids. Trimming removed 2 bases from V and 3 bases from J, with 11 bases in between. The CDR3 sequence is CASSFRGSHYGYTF. In DNA form, the CDR3 reads TGTGCCAGCAGCTTCAGGGGTTCGCACTATGGCTACACCTTC. Together with reference TRBV5-8 and TRBJ1-2, the CDR3 gives the full variable domain: EAGVTQSPTHLIKTRGQQATLRCSPISGHTSVYWYQQALGLGLQFLLWYDEGEERNRGNFPPRFSGRQFPNYSSELNVNALELEDSALYLCASSFRGSHYGYTFGSGTRLTVV.

V gene TRBV3-1 (or the pseudogene TRBV3-2) combines with J gene TRBJ1-2; TRBD1 matches 7 bases. The CDR3 has 13 amino acids. Germline assignment: CDR1 LGHDT and CDR2 YNNKEL (reference sequence). The J segment lost 2 bases and the V segment lost 5 bases, leaving 2 bases of the junction unmatched. The CDR3 is CASSDRVNYGYTF. The CDR3 DNA follows: TGTGCCAGCAGCGACAGGGTCAACTATGGCTACACCTTC.

The J gene is TRBJ1-2, the V gene TRBV5-1, with D uncertain. Germline CDR1 is SGHRS and CDR2 is YFSETQ. There are 16 residues in the CDR3. The ends were cut back, 2 bases at V and 2 bases at J, with 16 bases in the middle. The CDR3 nucleotides are TGCGCCAGCAGCTTAACCTCAGGCCCTAACAACTATGGCTACACCTTC. It codes for CASSLTSGPNNYGYTF.

The gene calls are TRBV2 and TRBJ2-4; a possible D gene is TRBD2 (7 bases). The CDR3 has 16 amino acids. CDR1 and CDR2 (germline): SNHLY, FYNNEI. Trimming removed 5 bases at V and 6 bases at J, with 20 bases between. CDR3 DNA sequence: TGTGCCAGCAGTCCCCGGGGCGGGGGCGGCGGAAACATTCAGTACTTC. Protein: CASSPRGGGGGNIQYF.

V is TRBV4-3 and J is TRBJ1-2, with D possibly being TRBD1 (6 bases). This CDR3 is built from 15 residues. The germline V gene has CDR1 LGHNA and CDR2 YSLEER. Trimming pared 0 bases from V and 4 bases from J, leaving 12 bases between. As DNA, the CDR3 is TGCGCCAGCAGCCAAGAAAGGGACAACGTCTATGGCTACACCTTC. Translated, it gives CASSQERDNVYGYTF.

This clone came up once. V usage is TRBV4-3 and J usage is TRBJ2-3; D gene uncertain. Germline lookup yields CDR1 LGHNA and CDR2 YSLEER. The V gene lost 4 bases and the J gene lost 1 base, with 12 bases spanning the gap. This CDR3 has 15 amino acids. The CDR3: CASSPTSGGTDTQYF. The CDR3, as DNA: TGCGCCAGCAGCCCGACCAGTGGGGGCACAGATACGCAGTATTTT.

The CDR3 reads CASSYGPGGRETQYF. CDR3 DNA: TGTGCCAGCAGTTACGGGCCAGGGGGCAGAGAGACCCAGTACTTC. The rearrangement links TRBV6-6 to TRBJ2-5, with 8 bases identical to TRBD1. Germline loops: CDR1 MNHNY, CDR2 SVGAGI (reference sequence). V trimming: 2 bases; J trimming: 4 bases; junction bases outside the gene matches: 6. CDR3 length: 15 amino acids.

The chain is built from TRBV7-2 and TRBJ2-7; TRBD2 matches 16 bases. The germline gives CDR1 SGHTA, CDR2 FQGNSA. J lost 5 bases, V lost 7 bases, and 11 bases had no gene match. The CDR3 has 17 residues. CDR3 in DNA: TGTGCCAGCACCCTTAGAGGGACTAGCGGGAGGGTCGACGAGCAGTACTTC. Translation: CASTLRGTSGRVDEQYF.

The gene calls are TRBV28 and TRBJ2-7, with TRBD1 identical over 7 bases. In germline, CDR1 is MDHEN, CDR2 SYDVKM. The CDR3 extends over 12 amino acids. J was trimmed by 2 bases and V by 6 bases; bases with no gene match: 1. The CDR3 DNA reads TGTGCCAGCAGACAGGGGCCCTACGAGCAGTACTTC. This encodes CASRQGPYEQYF.

This chain connects TRBV28 to TRBJ1-5; D gene unclear. CDR3 length: 13 amino acids. V was pared by 11 bases and J by 0 bases, with 11 bases between. Looked up from germline, CDR1 is MDHEN and CDR2 is SYDVKM. The CDR3 nucleotides read TGTGCCGCCGGCATCGATAGCAATCAGCCCCAGCATTTT. Translated, it gives CAAGIDSNQPQHF.

This chain joins TRBV5-5 and TRBJ2-1; 9 nucleotides line up with TRBD2. This CDR3 comprises 15 residues. Germline V gene sequence: CDR1 SGHKS, CDR2 YYEKEE (reference sequence). J lost 4 bases, V lost 2 bases, and 4 bases had no gene match. This chain's CDR3 is CASSFSGGVYNEQFF. DNA for the CDR3: TGTGCCAGCAGCTTTAGCGGGGGCGTATACAATGAGCAGTTCTTC.

The CDR3 reads CASSTPTARVEQYF. CDR3 bases: TGTGCCAGCAGCACCCCCACGGCTCGGGTCGAGCAGTACTTC. The chain combines TRBV28 with TRBJ2-7; D is ambiguous. Germline lookup yields CDR1 MDHEN and CDR2 SYDVKM. The V end lost 6 bases, the J end lost 6 bases, and 18 bases lay between the germline ends. CDR3 length: 14 residues.

The V gene is TRBV19, the J gene TRBJ2-1; D ambiguous. CDR1 LNHDA and CDR2 SQIVND come from the germline V gene (reference sequence). V dropped 8 bases and J dropped 0 bases, with 11 bases sitting between them. This CDR3 spans 14 amino acids. Here the CDR3 DNA reads TGTGCCAGTGGCAGGACCCCCTCCTACAATGAGCAGTTCTTC. Encoded protein: CASGRTPSYNEQFF.

The chain joins TRBV28 to TRBJ2-7; TRBD1 agrees at 9 bases. V was pared by 4 bases and J by 7 bases, with 14 bases of the junction left unmatched. Germline CDR1 and CDR2: MDHEN and SYDVKM. CDR3 length: 16 amino acids. The CDR3 region is CASSSATGGGSWEQYF. CDR3 DNA: TGTGCCAGCAGTTCGGCGACAGGGGGGGGATCTTGGGAGCAGTACTTC.

The gene calls are TRBV6-5 and TRBJ1-1; D gene uncertain. The CDR3 runs 13 residues. The V gene's germline CDR1 is MNHEY and CDR2 SVGAGI. Trimming took off 7 bases at V and 2 bases at J, with 11 bases between the two ends. The CDR3 DNA follows: TGTGCCAGCACCCCGGCCACCAACACTGAAGCTTTCTTT. This codes for CASTPATNTEAFF.

The chain links TRBV29-1 to TRBJ1-2, with D hard to call. CDR1 and CDR2 (germline): SQVTM, ANQGSEA. The CDR3 length is 12 residues. V was shortened by 2 bases and J by 7 bases, with 11 bases between the two germline ends. The chain's CDR3 is CSVETQWGGYTF. The DNA of the CDR3 is TGCAGCGTTGAAACCCAATGGGGTGGCTACACCTTC.

The chain is built from TRBV4-2 and TRBJ2-6, with D hard to call. Germline V lookup: CDR1 LGHNA, CDR2 YNFKEQ. With 0 bases removed from V and 0 bases from J, the gap between germline ends came to 6 bases. The CDR3 loop spans 16 amino acids. CDR3 protein: CASSQDSNSGANVLTF. The CDR3 bases are TGTGCCAGCAGCCAAGATTCGAACTCTGGGGCCAACGTCCTGACTTTC.

V gene TRBV7-2 combines with J gene TRBJ2-1, with a possible D match to TRBD1 (6 bases). Germline V gives CDR1 SGHTA, CDR2 FQGNSA. Trimming took off 7 bases at V and 4 bases at J, with 17 bases between the two ends. The CDR3 runs to 15 residues. The CDR3 here is CASNPRGIGYNEQFF. DNA for the CDR3: TGTGCCAGCAACCCAAGGGGGATAGGATACAATGAGCAGTTCTTC.

This chain joins TRBV15 and TRBJ2-3, with D tentatively TRBD2 (6 bases). CDR3 length: 15 amino acids. V was cut by 1 base and J by 4 bases, with 12 bases left in between. Germline V gene lookup returns CDR1 LNHNV and CDR2 YYDKDF (reference sequence). The CDR3 reads CATSRARIAADTQYF. The DNA for the CDR3 is TGTGCCACCAGCAGAGCACGGATAGCGGCAGATACGCAGTATTTT.

This sequence joins TRBV4-2 and TRBJ2-1; 10 positions match TRBD1. V dropped 1 base and J dropped 6; count of bases not matched to a gene: 6. Germline-derived CDR1 and CDR2 are LGHNA and YNFKEQ. The CDR3 runs to 16 residues. The CDR3 nucleotides are TGTGCCAGCAGCCAAGTCGCCGGGACAGGGGTCAATGAGCAGTTCTTC. Translating gives CASSQVAGTGVNEQFF.

This chain connects TRBV4-1 to TRBJ2-4; tentatively, D is TRBD1 (5 bases). Germline V CDR1 and CDR2: MGHRA, YSYEKL. The CDR3 has 14 residues. V lost 6 bases and J 9 bases, leaving 18 bases between the germline ends. CDR3 DNA sequence: TGCGCCAGCAGGCCAGGAGCAGGGCTCAGCATTCAGTACTTC. Residues: CASRPGAGLSIQYF.

This clone was found a few times. V is TRBV28 and J is TRBJ1-1, with D perhaps TRBD1 (5 bases). This CDR3 region has 16 residues. CDR1 is MDHEN, CDR2 SYDVKM, per germline. The V gene lost 4 bases and the J gene lost 3 bases, with 18 bases spanning the gap. CDR3 nucleotides: TGTGCCAGCAGTTCCCCTTCGGGGCAGAAGGACACTGAAGCTTTCTTT. Its translation: CASSSPSGQKDTEAFF.